The text below deals with one T cell receptor beta chain. Its antigen is currently not known. Qualities for individual bases were not recorded, and no much larger clone is one base off. The library was built by means of the immunoSEQ multiplex PCR assay. The multiplex PCR relied on a mix of 60 forward primers for TCR Vbeta segments and 13 reverse primers for TCR Jbeta segments. Amplification of the CDR3 region of rearranged TCR beta genes was performed with a multiplex PCR assay on genomic DNA. On the Illumina HiSeq System, the amplified TCR beta libraries were sequenced as 87-base-pair reads. The authors' pipeline ran thus. A later analysis tallied tens of millions of unique TCR beta chains across the 700 or so repertoires, and roughly 11 million of those chains were shared by two or more donors. A nearest-neighbor algorithm error-corrected the raw reads and collapsed the reads into unique sequences, merging closely related sequences to remove PCR and sequencing errors. CDR3 sequences were aligned to IMGT reference sequences to assign V, D and J gene segments. For a sequence to be retained, at least a six-nucleotide match to both a V gene segment and a J gene segment was required. Rearrangements were called productive when the CDR3 lacked stop codons and stayed in frame with V and J; all others were non-productive. CDR3 was defined according to IMGT convention as the region running from the second conserved V-encoded cysteine to the conserved J-encoded phenylalanine. Sequences without an unambiguous match to a single V gene segment were excluded from the earlier analysis of several hundred of the donors. An earlier analysis of a few hundred of the donors called V segments functional above 56.7% productive rearrangements and segregating when the between-donor standard deviation exceeded 5%. To diagnose cytomegalovirus status from the catalog of TCR beta chain sequences, a statistical classification framework was built. In a later analysis, TCR nucleotide sequences were compared against IMGT/GENE-DB human TR gene sequences so that V and J genes could be assigned. Using the TCRdist pipeline, a later analysis assigned CDR3 sequences along with most-parsimonious VDJ recombination scenarios. A later analysis defined each TCR beta chain by its CDR3 amino acid sequence plus V-gene family, and excluded reads lacking a unique V-gene family. To address suspected cross-contamination and a sequencing artifact, a later analysis removed over 500 highly shared, low-generation-probability nucleotide sequences. In a later analysis, a clonal expansion index was calculated for each public chain from normalized within-repertoire ranks of inferred template counts. In a later analysis, generation probabilities were computed with a VDJ recombination model fitted to out-of-frame rearrangements, and the resulting probabilities were checked against IGoR. In a later analysis, hypergeometric tests were used to score TCR-TCR, TCR-HLA and TCR-CMV co-occurrence, with a repertoire-size bias correction applied to TCR pairs. False discovery rates were estimated in a later analysis by permuting HLA or CMV assignments 20 times. In a later analysis, co-occurring TCRs were grouped using DBSCAN, with TCRdist sequence similarity added in when clustering inside HLA-allele-positive subsets. For co-occurrence clustering, repertoires with fewer than 30,000 or more than 120,000 public chains were excluded, along with roughly 5 repertoires with anomalous nucleotide sharing. The immuneACCESS repertoire file appears here via TCRdb, limited to in-frame rearrangements. These files lack a portion of the clones; in checked studies, under half of the deficit traces to unresolved V genes, and the cause of the others is not known. V and J calls and clone size are those listed in that table; D and trimming were worked out from the DNA. The sample table holds some 180,000 clones, of which 80% were seen once. Of the sample, 1.3% to 1.5% is held by the ten largest clones.

CDR1 and CDR2 are drawn from the germline V gene (reference sequence): GTSNPN, SVGIG. The V end loses 6 bases and the J end loses 0 bases, and a stretch of 6 bases separates them. The CDR3 goes from the cysteine to the phenylalanine over 13 residues. Just CDR3 DNA is preserved here, 39 bases in frame from base 1. The data were taken from a study of cytomegalovirus exposure and HLA in healthy donors (dated by TCRdb to the late 2010s). With respect to the entire study: According to an earlier analysis of around 600 of the donors, 200 million or so T cells yielded 90 million to 140 million unique TCR beta sequences and about 280 Gb of sequence data. About 300 gigabases of sequencing data and about 92 million unique TCR sequences made up an early release that covered several hundred HLA-typed donors. Among the approximately 420 genotyped donors, around 81% belonged to the genetic ancestry cluster associated with self-reported Caucasian donors. The study aimed to test whether signatures of past pathogen exposure could be identified by cataloging public T cell receptors. The study profiled the T cell repertoires of some 610 subjects by immunosequencing and related them to cytomegalovirus serostatus. A separate validation cohort of 90 to 150 different subjects was used in addition to the roughly 670-subject first cohort. To predict cytomegalovirus infection status, the study brought together high-throughput TCR immunosequencing, statistical association of individual TCRs with disease status, and machine learning. In a later analysis, previously published TCR beta repertoires from more than 500 donors were re-analyzed and high-resolution HLA genotyping was added so that TCR occurrence patterns could be studied. In the later analysis, no new phenotypic data were used to find candidate immune exposures; instead, reliance was placed on TCR beta sequences and their occurrence across donors. To decide whether each TCR beta V gene segment behaved as functional or pseudogenic, an earlier analysis of over 500 of the donors relied on high-throughput TCR beta sequencing. Alongside the repertoire data, information on donor age, sex, ethnicity and CMV serostatus was compiled. Genome-wide SNP genotypes for about 55% of the roughly 670 donors were used in a later genetic analysis, which treated that subset as a discovery cohort. Every discovery cohort repertoire had been produced on one sequencing platform. HLA typing covered class I and class II loci at four-digit resolution. Typing coverage differed by locus: A, B, C, DRB1 and DQB1 were typed in roughly 620-630 donors, DQA1 in about 560, DPA1 in approximately 600, and DPB1 in approximately 450. Roughly five DR-DQ haplotypes were treated as single units for association and clustering because of strong linkage in the cohort. On average, approximately 250,000 unique TCR beta nucleotide sequences were sequenced per donor among some 420 genotyped donors of the cohort, with approximately 18% of those sequences being non-productive. Broad study findings and their caveats: Because counts were too low, seventeen rarely observed V segments, including chromosome 9 orphons, were excluded from the earlier analysis of fewer than 650 of the donors. Because HLA typing was unavailable for some donors at each locus, only the typed subset was used in association tests. Specific HLA alleles were associated with about 17,000 TCR beta sequences at a false discovery rate of 0.05 in a later analysis. CMV serostatus was the only immune exposure information available for the cohort. According to a later genetic analysis, donors in an Asian-associated ancestry cluster had fewer N-insertions in productive TCRs than the approximately 690-donor mean. A further reported finding was that TCR beta sequences accurately predicted the HLA-A and HLA-B alleles for most subjects in the first cohort. In an earlier analysis of fewer than 700 of the donors, most TCR beta V segments appeared in productive rearrangements about 90% or about 30% of the time, broadly matching IMGT annotations. Assigning TCR associations to individual alleles was difficult when HLA alleles, especially DR and DQ, strongly co-occurred. Compared with equally common non-associated chains, HLA-associated TCR beta chains in a later analysis were more clonally expanded and had lower generation probabilities. Only TCR beta chains were sequenced in this cohort, and the absence of alpha or paired-chain data limited detectable features. Most TCR sequences were seen in very few donors, while some public TCRs were found in many individuals. In a later analysis, most CMV-associated TCR beta chains were found to appear HLA-restricted, with HLA associations seemingly driven largely by CMV exposure. In a later analysis, TCR association rates were found to vary across HLA loci, with the most associated TCRs seen for DRB1 alleles and the fewest for HLA-C alleles. The sequencing pipeline was judged likely to have produced a cluster of highly shared sequence variants as a technical artifact. In a later genetic analysis, a missense DCLRE1C variant was associated with V-gene and J-gene trimming of TCR beta chains, and the association was replicated in an independent cohort. Because the 87-base-pair reads could not distinguish some IMGT-functional V segments, including TRBV6-2 and TRBV6-3, those segments were excluded. A later analysis reported that several top co-occurrence clusters appeared linked to parvovirus B19, influenza, CMV and Epstein-Barr virus. Presence/absence analyses assumed roughly uniform sequencing depth across donors, an assumption that may not hold. In both the original and validation cohorts, the classifier was reported to diagnose cytomegalovirus status with high specificity and sensitivity. In the study, about 150 TCR beta chains were listed as associated with cytomegalovirus. Three of the identified cytomegalovirus-associated TCR beta chains were confirmed in vitro to be specific for cytomegalovirus antigens. The authors suggested that the approach could potentially be generalized to other disease states and immunological phenotypes. Correlated functional status among segregating V segments might be attributable to linkage disequilibrium, but an unknown experimental factor could not be ruled out.

In total, roughly 670 healthy bone marrow donors made up the cohort. Cohort members were all nominally healthy when sampled, although unrecorded immune exposures were likely present. The donor tested CMV seropositive and was one of the 289 seropositive cohort members. Each donor provided a peripheral blood sample, and peripheral blood mononuclear cells were used for TCR beta sequencing. Genomic DNA was extracted from the blood cell samples with the Qiagen DNeasy Blood Extraction Kit. The chain is made from TRBV30 and TRBJ2-6, and possibly TRBD2, on 5 matching bases. Source material: PBMCs. The TCR originated in a girl between 5 and 17 years old in good health and CMV-seropositive. CDR3 sequence: CACRGSGANVLTF. The base sequence is TGTGCCTGCCGGGGCTCTGGGGCCAACGTCCTGACTTTC.